These 28 T cell receptor beta chains originate from one sample sequenced in a study of tumor-infiltrating lymphocytes in localized non-small cell lung cancer. The data were produced by immunoSEQ multiplex PCR, yet TCRdb's version contains in-frame clones alone and is incomplete. The profile shows 5,500 to 7,500 clones, around 60% of them singletons. Sequencing was performed on uninvolved lung tissue not adjacent to the tumor. The receptors were gathered from a human donor with non-small cell lung cancer.

CDR3 sequence reads: CASSLPGPGLNEQFF. The CDR3 DNA follows: TGTGCCAGCAGCTTGCCAGGACCGGGTCTCAATGAGCAGTTCTTC. The chain joins TRBV5-4 to TRBJ2-1, with no clear D. Germline loops: CDR1 SGHNT, CDR2 YYREEE (reference sequence). The length of the CDR3 is 15 residues. With 1 base removed from V and 6 bases from J, the gap between germline ends came to 14 bases.

This chain uses TRBV11-2 with TRBJ2-3, with D possibly TRBD2 on 5 matching bases. This CDR3 has 13 residues. V was clipped by 5 bases and J by 4 bases, with 10 bases between them. The germline gives CDR1 SGHAT, CDR2 FQNNGV. CDR3 in DNA: TGTGCCAGCAGCCCGGGGTCCCCAGATACGCAGTATTTT. Residues: CASSPGSPDTQYF.

CDR3 loop: CAISESGQARETQYF. The CDR3 DNA is TGTGCCATCAGTGAGTCTGGGCAGGCTAGGGAGACCCAGTACTTC. The rearrangement uses TRBV10-3 and TRBJ2-5; no clear D gene. The germline V gene encodes CDR1 ENHRY and CDR2 SYGVKD. The ends were cut back, 0 bases at V and 5 bases at J, with 13 bases in the middle. The CDR3 is made up of 15 amino acids.

This sequence joins TRBV5-1 and TRBJ2-3; the D gene is possibly TRBD2 (6 bases). This CDR3 comprises 15 residues. Germline V CDR1 and CDR2: SGHRS, YFSETQ. Trimming cost V 0 bases and J 2 bases, with 10 bases left between them. This CDR3 reads CASSLVGGLTDTQYF. In DNA, the CDR3 is TGCGCCAGCAGCTTGGTGGGAGGTCTCACAGATACGCAGTATTTT.

The V gene is TRBV7-3, the J gene TRBJ2-7; 7 bases align to TRBD2. Trimming took 2 bases from V and 7 from J; bases not matched to a gene: 8. Per the germline V gene, CDR1 is SGHTA and CDR2 is FQGTGA. CDR3 size: 14 residues. CDR3 residues: CASSLASGTWEQYF. The CDR3 DNA reads as TGTGCCAGCAGCTTAGCCAGCGGGACTTGGGAGCAGTACTTC.

The V gene is TRBV4-1, the J gene TRBJ2-2; D remains ambiguous. Trimming shortened V by 0 bases and J by 0 bases, and 8 bases separated the two germline ends. Germline V gene lookup returns CDR1 MGHRA and CDR2 YSYEKL. The CDR3 consists of 16 residues. The CDR3 here is CASSQEQRANTGELFF. In DNA, the CDR3 is TGCGCCAGCAGCCAAGAACAACGTGCGAACACCGGGGAGCTGTTTTTT.

The genes are TRBV7-9 and TRBJ1-1; no firm D call. CDR3 size: 13 residues. Germline values: CDR1 SEHNR, CDR2 FQNEAQ (reference sequence). V was shortened by 6 bases and J by 0 bases, with 8 bases between the two germline ends. CDR3 amino acids: CASRYDLNTEAFF. The CDR3, as DNA: TGTGCCAGCAGATACGACTTGAACACTGAAGCTTTCTTT.

In this sample, this clone turned up a few times. This chain links TRBV5-5 with TRBJ2-3, with 9 positions matching TRBD1. The CDR3 loop spans 15 amino acids. In germline, CDR1 is SGHKS, CDR2 YYEKEE (reference sequence). Germline trimming cut 1 base from V and 5 bases from J; bases unmatched to any gene: 5. CDR3 in DNA: TGTGCCAGCAGCTTGCTGGGGACAGGGTTAGATACGCAGTATTTT. As protein: CASSLLGTGLDTQYF.

The chain combines TRBV7-9 with TRBJ2-7; 12 bases map to TRBD2. The CDR3 runs to 17 residues. The ends lost 6 bases at V and 2 bases at J; junction bases unmatched: 11. Germline CDR1 reads SEHNR; CDR2 reads FQNEAQ (reference sequence). The CDR3 bases are TGTGCCAGCAGTTACCCACCGACTAGCGGGGGCCCCTACGAGCAGTACTTC. Protein: CASSYPPTSGGPYEQYF.

The chain couples TRBV30 to TRBJ1-2; D possibly corresponds to TRBD1 (6 bases). Per the germline V gene, CDR1 is GTSNPN and CDR2 is SVGIG (reference sequence). Trimming removed 3 bases from V and 10 bases from J, with 12 bases in between. This CDR3 region has 11 residues. This chain's CDR3 is CAWRRGVPYTF. As DNA, the CDR3 is TGTGCCTGGAGGAGGGGGGTCCCCTACACCTTC.

The chain combines TRBV7-2 with TRBJ2-5, with TRBD2 matching over 11 bases. The V gene's germline CDR1 is SGHTA and CDR2 FQGNSA. The CDR3 has 15 residues. J was trimmed by 4 bases and V by 3 bases; bases with no gene match: 4. The CDR3 sequence is CASSFTSGSGETQYF. CDR3 nucleotides: TGTGCCAGCAGCTTTACTAGCGGGAGTGGAGAGACCCAGTACTTC. Together with reference TRBV7-2 and TRBJ2-5, the CDR3 gives the full variable domain: GAGVSQSPSNKVTEKGKDVELRCDPISGHTALYWYRQSLGQGLEFLIYFQGNSAPDKSGLPSDRFSAERTGGSVSTLTIQRTQQEDSAVYLCASSFTSGSGETQYFGPGTRLLVL.

The chain links TRBV6-5 to TRBJ1-5; the D gene is possibly TRBD1 (5 bases). CDR3 length equals 14 residues. Per germline, CDR1 MNHEY and CDR2 SVGAGI. Trimming pared 6 bases from V and 5 bases from J, leaving 14 bases between. CDR3 sequence (DNA): TGTGCCAGCAGCCCCGGGGACCCCTATCAGCCCCAGCATTTT. Its translation is CASSPGDPYQPQHF.

The CDR3: CASSHWDSGYEQYF. CDR3 nucleotide sequence: TGCGCCAGCAGCCATTGGGACTCGGGTTACGAGCAGTACTTC. The rearrangement uses TRBV4-3 and TRBJ2-7; D may be TRBD2 (6 bases). Trimming cost V 3 bases and J 4 bases, with 13 bases left between them. CDR3 length: 14 residues. CDR1 is LGHNA, CDR2 YSLEER, per germline.

J is TRBJ1-1 and V is TRBV6-6; the match to TRBD1 covers 9 bases. CDR3 length: 12 residues. V was clipped by 11 bases and J by 8 bases; unmatched bases: 9. Germline assignment: CDR1 MNHNY and CDR2 SVGAGI (reference sequence). The CDR3 DNA is TGTGCCGTCAGACAGGGGGAGGGCGAAGCTTTCTTT. Amino acid sequence: CAVRQGEGEAFF.

The rearrangement uses TRBV27 and TRBJ2-7, with D perhaps being TRBD1 or TRBD2 (5 bases each). The CDR3 has 13 amino acids. V lost 4 bases and J lost 4, with 11 bases in between. Germline V gene lookup returns CDR1 MNHEY and CDR2 SMNVEV (reference sequence). The CDR3 is CASSSGTWYEQYF. The CDR3 coding sequence is TGTGCCAGCAGTTCAGGGACCTGGTACGAGCAGTACTTC.

The chain joins TRBV9 to TRBJ1-1; D possibly corresponds to TRBD1 (5 bases). The germline gives CDR1 SGDLS, CDR2 YYNGEE. V dropped 3 bases and J dropped 5 bases, with 11 bases sitting between them. CDR3 length equals 13 residues. CDR3 residues: CASSAREGTEAFF. CDR3 bases: TGTGCCAGCAGCGCTCGGGAGGGGACTGAAGCTTTCTTT.

V usage is TRBV4-1 and J usage is TRBJ1-2; D gene unclear. The ends were cut back, 0 bases at V and 6 bases at J, with 14 bases in the middle. CDR1 MGHRA and CDR2 YSYEKL come from the germline V gene. The CDR3 length is 15 residues. CDR3 DNA sequence: TGCGCCAGCAGCCAAGAGCCTAATCGAGTGGATGGCTACACCTTC. Its protein is CASSQEPNRVDGYTF.

The rearrangement uses TRBV10-2 and TRBJ1-5, with 9 positions matching TRBD1. V trimming: 8 bases; J trimming: 11 bases; junction bases outside the gene matches: 7. The germline gives CDR1 WSHSY, CDR2 SAAADI. The CDR3 runs to 12 residues. CDR3 bases: TGCGCCAGCTCGGACAGGGGATTGACCCAGCATTTT. As protein: CASSDRGLTQHF.

This chain uses TRBV7-2 with TRBJ2-1; 7 bases fit TRBD1. Germline assignment: CDR1 SGHTA and CDR2 FQGNSA. V was pared by 3 bases and J by 9 bases, with 11 bases of the junction left unmatched. This CDR3 comprises 15 residues. The CDR3, as DNA: TGTGCCAGCAGCTTCTTCTCAGGGGGAAGGGGTGAGCAGTTCTTC. This sequence encodes CASSFFSGGRGEQFF. The full variable domain, in which reference TRBV7-2 and TRBJ2-1 provide the parts outside the CDR3, is GAGVSQSPSNKVTEKGKDVELRCDPISGHTALYWYRQSLGQGLEFLIYFQGNSAPDKSGLPSDRFSAERTGGSVSTLTIQRTQQEDSAVYLCASSFFSGGRGEQFFGPGTRLTVL.

This clone was found a few times. The chain links TRBV6-1 to TRBJ2-2; a possible D gene is TRBD1 (6 bases). The CDR3 length is 16 residues. Germline assignment: CDR1 MNHNS and CDR2 SASEGT. The V end lost 0 bases, the J end lost 7 bases, and 15 bases lay between the germline ends. CDR3 residues: CASSEAGYGGGGELFF. DNA of the CDR3: TGTGCCAGCAGTGAAGCGGGATATGGGGGCGGCGGGGAGCTGTTTTTT.

Concerning this clone: The identical CDR3 is also encoded by other nucleotide sequences in the sample. The gene calls are TRBV30 and TRBJ2-5; D is unclear. V lost 0 bases to trimming and J lost 4 bases, with 6 bases between them. CDR1 is GTSNPN, CDR2 SVGIG, per germline (reference sequence). The CDR3 sequence is 12 residues long. The CDR3 DNA reads as TGTGCCTGGAGTGTAGCCGGAGAGACCCAGTACTTC. Translating gives CAWSVAGETQYF.

The chain links TRBV29-1 to TRBJ2-2; D is perhaps TRBD1 (5 bases). Germline CDR1 SQVTM, CDR2 ANQGSEA. This CDR3 comprises 14 residues. V lost 5 bases and J 4 bases, leaving 14 bases between the germline ends. DNA for the CDR3: TGCAGCGTTCGGTACCAGGGTAGCACCGGGGAGCTGTTTTTT. Encoded protein: CSVRYQGSTGELFF.

The chain carries TRBV4-1 and TRBJ2-3; D ambiguous. This CDR3 region has 15 residues. V lost 0 bases and J 3 bases, leaving 10 bases between the germline ends. Per germline, CDR1 MGHRA and CDR2 YSYEKL. The CDR3 sequence is CASSQESSRTDTQYF. The CDR3 region has the DNA TGCGCCAGCAGCCAAGAGTCATCCCGAACAGATACGCAGTATTTT.

The chain joins TRBV29-1 to TRBJ1-1; TRBD1 agrees at 8 bases. CDR1 SQVTM and CDR2 ANQGSEA come from the germline V gene. V was clipped by 6 bases and J by 8 bases; unmatched bases: 5. The CDR3 extends over 11 amino acids. For the CDR3, the DNA is TGCAGCGTGGGACAGGAGGAAGAAGCTTTCTTT. Protein product: CSVGQEEEAFF.

Sample share makes this clone medium-sized. This chain joins TRBV27 and TRBJ2-7, with D perhaps being TRBD1 or TRBD2 (5 bases each). Germline CDR1 and CDR2: MNHEY and SMNVEV (reference sequence). The ends were cut back, 5 bases at V and 2 bases at J, with 16 bases in the middle. This CDR3 region has 15 residues. DNA of the CDR3: TGTGCCAGCAGTAGGGGTAGCGCAGGCCCCTACGAGCAGTACTTC. This translates into CASSRGSAGPYEQYF.

The chain uses TRBV29-1 and TRBJ1-2, with 9 positions matching TRBD1. The CDR3 is 13 amino acids. J gave up 0 bases and V 6 bases, and 2 bases lay outside the gene matches. The germline CDR1 and CDR2 sequences are SQVTM and ANQGSEA. This chain's CDR3 is CSVGQGTNYGYTF. The DNA for the CDR3 is TGCAGCGTCGGACAGGGGACTAACTATGGCTACACCTTC.

This chain joins TRBV9 and TRBJ2-1; 10 bases match TRBD2. After removal of 4 bases from V and 9 bases from J, the junction contained 13 bases not matched to a gene. CDR3 length equals 16 residues. CDR1 and CDR2 from the germline V gene are SGDLS and YYNGEE. The CDR3 protein is CASSRGTSAVYGEQFF. CDR3 bases: TGTGCCAGCAGCCGCGGGACTAGCGCGGTTTATGGTGAGCAGTTCTTC. The full variable domain, its missing parts supplied by reference TRBV9 and TRBJ2-1, is DSGVTQTPKHLITATGQRVTLRCSPRSGDLSVYWYQQSLDQGLQFLIQYYNGEERAKGNILERFSAQQFPDLHSELNLSSLELGDSALYFCASSRGTSAVYGEQFFGPGTRLTVL.

This sequence joins TRBV11-2 and TRBJ2-3; D is possibly TRBD2 (5 bases). The germline V gene has CDR1 SGHAT and CDR2 FQNNGV. This CDR3 is 15 amino acids long. Trimming stripped 1 base from V and 4 bases from J, with 12 bases between. The CDR3 DNA reads as TGTGCCAGCAGCTTAGGCTTGGGGAGCGCAGATACGCAGTATTTT. Encoded protein: CASSLGLGSADTQYF.